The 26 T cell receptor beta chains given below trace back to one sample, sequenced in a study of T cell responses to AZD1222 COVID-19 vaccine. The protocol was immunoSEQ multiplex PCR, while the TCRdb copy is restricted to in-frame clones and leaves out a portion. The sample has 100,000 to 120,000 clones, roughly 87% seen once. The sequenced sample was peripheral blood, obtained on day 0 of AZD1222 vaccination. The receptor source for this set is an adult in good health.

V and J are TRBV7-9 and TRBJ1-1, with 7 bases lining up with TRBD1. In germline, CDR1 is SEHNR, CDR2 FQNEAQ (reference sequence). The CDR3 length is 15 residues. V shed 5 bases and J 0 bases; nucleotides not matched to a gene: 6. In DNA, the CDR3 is TGTGCCAGCAGCACTCGACAGGGAATGAACACTGAAGCTTTCTTT. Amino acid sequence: CASSTRQGMNTEAFF.

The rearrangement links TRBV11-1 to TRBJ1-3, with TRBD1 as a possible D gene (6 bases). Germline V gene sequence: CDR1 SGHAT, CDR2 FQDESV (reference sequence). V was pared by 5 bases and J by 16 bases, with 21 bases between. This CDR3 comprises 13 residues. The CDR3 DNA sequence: TGTGCCAGCAGCACCCAATGGACAGACCGAACGTATTTT. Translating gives CASSTQWTDRTYF.

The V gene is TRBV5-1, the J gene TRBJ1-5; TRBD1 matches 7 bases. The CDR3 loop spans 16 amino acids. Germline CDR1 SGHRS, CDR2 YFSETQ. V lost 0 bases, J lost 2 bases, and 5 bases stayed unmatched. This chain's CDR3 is CASSLGGGEGNQPQHF. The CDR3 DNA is TGCGCCAGCAGCTTGGGAGGGGGCGAGGGCAATCAGCCCCAGCATTTT.

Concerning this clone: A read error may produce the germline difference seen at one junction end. The CDR3 protein is CASSKASTGGHTEAFF. In DNA form, the CDR3 reads TGTGCCAGCAGTAAAGCGTCGACAGGGGGGCACACTGAAGCTTTCTTT. This sequence joins TRBV6-1 and TRBJ1-1; 9 positions agree with TRBD1. Germline lookup yields CDR1 MNHNS and CDR2 SASEGT. The CDR3 is made up of 16 amino acids.

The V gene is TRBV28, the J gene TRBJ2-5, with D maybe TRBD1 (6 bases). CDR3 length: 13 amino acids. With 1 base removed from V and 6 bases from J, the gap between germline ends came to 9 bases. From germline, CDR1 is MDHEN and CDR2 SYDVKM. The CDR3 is CASSLSWGQTQYF. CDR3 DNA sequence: TGTGCCAGCAGTTTATCTTGGGGGCAGACCCAGTACTTC. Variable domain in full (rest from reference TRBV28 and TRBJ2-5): DVKVTQSSRYLVKRTGEKVFLECVQDMDHENMFWYRQDPGLGLRLIYFSYDVKMKEKGDIPEGYSVSREKKERFSLILESASTNQTSMYLCASSLSWGQTQYFGPGTRLLVL.

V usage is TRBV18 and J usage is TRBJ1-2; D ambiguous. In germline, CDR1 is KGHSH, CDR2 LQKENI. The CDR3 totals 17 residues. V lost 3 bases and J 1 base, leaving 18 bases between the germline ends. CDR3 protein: CASSPPQTQLDNYGYTF. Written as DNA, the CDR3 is TGTGCCAGCTCACCCCCCCAGACTCAGTTAGATAACTATGGCTACACCTTC.

CDR3 residues: CASSRTGRAEKLFF. The CDR3 region has the DNA TGTGCCAGCAGTCGAACAGGGAGGGCTGAAAAACTGTTTTTT. V is TRBV9 and J is TRBJ1-4; D may be TRBD1 (6 bases). Germline-derived CDR1 and CDR2 are SGDLS and YYNGEE. The CDR3 is made up of 14 amino acids. Trimming cost V 5 bases and J 7 bases, with 15 bases left between them.

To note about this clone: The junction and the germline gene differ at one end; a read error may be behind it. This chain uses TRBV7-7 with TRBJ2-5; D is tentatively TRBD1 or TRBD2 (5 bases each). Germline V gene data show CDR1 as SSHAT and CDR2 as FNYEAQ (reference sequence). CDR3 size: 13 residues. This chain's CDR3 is CASSRDRDETQYF. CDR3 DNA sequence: TGTGCTAGCAGCCGGGACCGTGACGAGACCCAGTACTTC.

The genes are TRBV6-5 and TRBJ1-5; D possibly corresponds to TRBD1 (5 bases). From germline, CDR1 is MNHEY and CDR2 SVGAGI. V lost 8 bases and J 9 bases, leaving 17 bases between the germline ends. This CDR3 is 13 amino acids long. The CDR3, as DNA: TGTGCCAGCTCCGACAGCCCGAATTGGCCCCAGCATTTT. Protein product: CASSDSPNWPQHF.

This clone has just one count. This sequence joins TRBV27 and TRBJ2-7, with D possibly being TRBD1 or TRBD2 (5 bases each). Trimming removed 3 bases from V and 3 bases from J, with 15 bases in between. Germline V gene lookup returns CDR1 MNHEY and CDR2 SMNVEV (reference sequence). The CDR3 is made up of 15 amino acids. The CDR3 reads CASSLIGTPLYEQYF. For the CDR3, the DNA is TGTGCCAGCAGTTTGATCGGGACCCCTCTCTACGAGCAGTACTTC.

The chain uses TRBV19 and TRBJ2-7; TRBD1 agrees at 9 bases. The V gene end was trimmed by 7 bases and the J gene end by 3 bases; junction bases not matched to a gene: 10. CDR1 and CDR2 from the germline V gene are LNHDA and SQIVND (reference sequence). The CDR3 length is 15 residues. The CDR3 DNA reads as TGTGCCAGTACCCCCGGGACAGGGTACGTCTACGAGCAGTACTTC. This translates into CASTPGTGYVYEQYF.

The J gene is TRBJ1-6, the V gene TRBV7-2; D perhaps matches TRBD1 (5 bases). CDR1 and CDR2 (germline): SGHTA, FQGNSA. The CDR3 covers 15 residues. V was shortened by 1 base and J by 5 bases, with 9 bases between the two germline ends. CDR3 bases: TGTGCCAGCAGCTTAGGACAGATTAATAATTCACCCCTCCACTTT. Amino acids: CASSLGQINNSPLHF.

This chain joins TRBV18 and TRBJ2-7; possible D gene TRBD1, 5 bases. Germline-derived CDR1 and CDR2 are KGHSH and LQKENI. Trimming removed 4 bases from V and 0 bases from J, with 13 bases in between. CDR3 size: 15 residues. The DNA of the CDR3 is TGTGCCAGCTCACTAGGGGTCCTCGGCTCCTACGAGCAGTACTTC. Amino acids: CASSLGVLGSYEQYF.

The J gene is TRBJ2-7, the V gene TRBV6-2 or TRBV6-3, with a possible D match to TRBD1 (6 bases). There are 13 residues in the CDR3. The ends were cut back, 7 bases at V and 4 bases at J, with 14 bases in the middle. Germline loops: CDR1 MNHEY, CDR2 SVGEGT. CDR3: CASTPGQSYEQYF. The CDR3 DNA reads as TGTGCCAGCACCCCCGGACAGTCATACGAGCAGTACTTC.

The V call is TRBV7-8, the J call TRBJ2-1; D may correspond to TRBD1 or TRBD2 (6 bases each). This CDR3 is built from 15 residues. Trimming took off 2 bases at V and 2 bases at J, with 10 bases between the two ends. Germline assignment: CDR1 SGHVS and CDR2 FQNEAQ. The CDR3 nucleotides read TGTGCCAGCAGCTTAACGGGGGACACCTACAATGAGCAGTTCTTC. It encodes CASSLTGDTYNEQFF.

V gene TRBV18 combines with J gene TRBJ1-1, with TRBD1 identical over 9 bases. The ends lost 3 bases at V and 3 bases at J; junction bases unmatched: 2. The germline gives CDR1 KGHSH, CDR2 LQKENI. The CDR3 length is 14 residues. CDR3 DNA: TGTGCCAGCTCACCGCGGACAGGGGACACTGAAGCTTTCTTT. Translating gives CASSPRTGDTEAFF.

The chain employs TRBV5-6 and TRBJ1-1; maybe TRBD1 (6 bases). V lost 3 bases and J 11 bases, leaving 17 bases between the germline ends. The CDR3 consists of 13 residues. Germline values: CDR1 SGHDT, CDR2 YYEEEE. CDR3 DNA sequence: TGTGCCAGCAGCTCCATCACTCTAGGGGGTGCTTTCTTT. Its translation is CASSSITLGGAFF.

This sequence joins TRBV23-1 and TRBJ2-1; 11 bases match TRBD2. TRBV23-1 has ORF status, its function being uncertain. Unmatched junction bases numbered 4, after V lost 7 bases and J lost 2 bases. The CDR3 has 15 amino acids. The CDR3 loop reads CASTASGGPYNEQFF. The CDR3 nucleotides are TGCGCCAGCACTGCTAGCGGGGGGCCCTACAATGAGCAGTTCTTC.

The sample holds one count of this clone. CDR3 in DNA: TGTGCCAGCAGTTTGGCCCAGGGGGGGTCCCAAGAGACCCAGTACTTC. It specifies CASSLAQGGSQETQYF. The V and J genes are TRBV28 and TRBJ2-5; D could derive from TRBD1 or TRBD2 (7 bases each). Deletions cut 3 bases from V and 1 base from J, with 15 bases between. Germline-derived CDR1 and CDR2 are MDHEN and SYDVKM. The CDR3 contains 16 residues.

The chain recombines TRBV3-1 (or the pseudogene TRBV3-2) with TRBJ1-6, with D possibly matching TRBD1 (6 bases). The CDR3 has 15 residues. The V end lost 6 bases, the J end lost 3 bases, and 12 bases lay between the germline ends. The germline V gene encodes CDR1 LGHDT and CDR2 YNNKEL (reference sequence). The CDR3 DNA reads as TGTGCCAGCAGTACTAGGGGGAGCTATAATTCACCCCTCCACTTT. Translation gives CASSTRGSYNSPLHF.

The CDR3 loop is CASRSAGVGNTIYF. The CDR3 bases are TGTGCCAGCAGAAGTGCAGGGGTTGGAAACACCATATATTTT. The gene calls are TRBV28 and TRBJ1-3; D possibly corresponds to TRBD1 (6 bases). The CDR3 extends over 14 amino acids. Germline V gene sequence: CDR1 MDHEN, CDR2 SYDVKM. With 6 bases removed from V and 3 bases from J, the gap between germline ends came to 12 bases.

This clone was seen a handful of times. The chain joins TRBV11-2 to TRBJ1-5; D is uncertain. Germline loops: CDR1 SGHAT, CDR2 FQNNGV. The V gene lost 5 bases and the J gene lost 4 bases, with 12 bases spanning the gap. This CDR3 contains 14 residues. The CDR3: CASSRTDLNQPQHF. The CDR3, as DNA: TGTGCCAGCAGCCGGACCGACCTAAATCAGCCCCAGCATTTT.

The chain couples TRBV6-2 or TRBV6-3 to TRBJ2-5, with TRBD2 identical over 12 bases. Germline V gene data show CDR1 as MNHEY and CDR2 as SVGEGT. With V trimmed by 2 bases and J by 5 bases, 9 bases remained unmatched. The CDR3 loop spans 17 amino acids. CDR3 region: CASSYLSTSGGWETQYF. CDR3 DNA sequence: TGTGCCAGCAGTTACCTCTCGACTAGCGGGGGTTGGGAGACCCAGTACTTC.

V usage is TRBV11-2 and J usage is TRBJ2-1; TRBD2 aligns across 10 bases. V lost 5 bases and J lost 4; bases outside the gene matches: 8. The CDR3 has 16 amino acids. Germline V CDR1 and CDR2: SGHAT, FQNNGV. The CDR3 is CASSVKRGGDYNEQFF. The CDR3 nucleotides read TGTGCCAGCAGCGTTAAGCGGGGGGGAGATTACAATGAGCAGTTCTTC.

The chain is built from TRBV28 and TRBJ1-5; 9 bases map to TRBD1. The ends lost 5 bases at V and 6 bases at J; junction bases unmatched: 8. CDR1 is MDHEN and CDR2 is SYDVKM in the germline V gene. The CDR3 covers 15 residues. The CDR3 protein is CASSKTGTGSQPQHF. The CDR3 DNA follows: TGTGCCAGCAGTAAAACCGGGACAGGGTCTCAGCCCCAGCATTTT.

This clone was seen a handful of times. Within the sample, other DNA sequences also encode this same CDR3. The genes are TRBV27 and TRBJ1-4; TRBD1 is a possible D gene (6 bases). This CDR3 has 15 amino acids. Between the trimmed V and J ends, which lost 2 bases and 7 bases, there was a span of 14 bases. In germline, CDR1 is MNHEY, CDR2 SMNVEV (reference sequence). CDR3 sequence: CASSLRGGAGEKLFF. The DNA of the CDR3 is TGTGCCAGCAGTTTACGTGGGGGCGCGGGTGAAAAACTGTTTTTT.